A selection of T cell receptor beta chains follows, all from one sample in a study of blood T cell repertoires in COVID-19. Generated by immunoSEQ multiplex PCR, the TCRdb table keeps only in-frame clones and is missing some. The top ten hold about 1.6% of the sample, which has about 300,000 clones, about 81% seen once. What was sequenced was peripheral blood. The receptors derive from a human donor with COVID-19, enrolled during active disease. The donor label of this sample is uncertain. Both conserved end residues are part of each CDR3. Only part of the rows carry a size: once, few, many, or a class if the clone is expanded.

TRBV18	TRBJ1-1	.	CASSPRAAGGTEAFF
TRBV11-2	TRBJ2-7	.	CASSFFGSSYEQYF
TRBV5-1	TRBJ2-7	.	CASSLVQGASYEQYF
TRBV14	TRBJ1-2	.	CASSQGGRFYGYTF
TRBV10-1	TRBJ2-2	many	CASRVAADTGELFF
TRBV28	TRBJ2-2	.	CASSLPQANTGELFF
TRBV7-2	TRBJ1-6	few	CASSPSGVALPLHF
TRBV5-1	TRBJ2-3	once	CASKTTGGSTDTQYF
TRBV6-5	TRBJ2-7	.	CASTRLAGSYEQYF
TRBV5-1	TRBJ2-1	.	CASSLDSGPYNEQFF
TRBV7-3	TRBJ2-2	.	CASSLLPGGNTGELFF
TRBV12-5	TRBJ2-7	.	CASGFNEQYF
TRBV7-3	TRBJ2-7	.	CASSLITGAPPYEQYF
TRBV11-2	TRBJ1-4	.	CASSLDRDSGKLFF
TRBV30	TRBJ1-2	once	CAWNTGSLYGYTF
TRBV5-6	TRBJ2-3	once	CASSRVGLAGEDTQYF
TRBV6-5	TRBJ2-3	.	CASKGSRGLTDTQYF
TRBV2	TRBJ1-3	few	CASRGTGRGNTIYF
TRBV9	TRBJ1-3	.	CASSVGRAGNTIYF
TRBV19	TRBJ1-2	.	CASRAHKVGQQYGYTF
TRBV27	TRBJ1-1	once	CASSLSRGGNTEAFF
TRBV5-1	TRBJ1-5	.	CASSVTGGNQPQHF
TRBV30	TRBJ1-6	.	CAWTQGFYNSPLHF
TRBV6-5	TRBJ1-1	.	CASVPTGGTEAFF
TRBV6-6	TRBJ2-2	.	CASQTYAGDAGELFF
TRBV6-5	TRBJ1-1	.	CASRAGGMNTEAFF
TRBV7-2	TRBJ2-3	.	CASSLIGTGGLDTQYF
TRBV29-1	TRBJ2-3	few	CSVGGPEGADTQYF
TRBV4-2	TRBJ1-2	.	CASSPTLTGDHYGYTF
TRBV4-1	TRBJ2-4	once	CASSQASGGAAKNIQYF
TRBV27	TRBJ2-3	few	CASSYGEGLAGRTGTDTQYF